These T cell receptor beta chains were read from a single sample in a study of OX40 agonist ivuxolimab in advanced cancers. Data came from immunoSEQ multiplex PCR; TCRdb stores just in-frame clones and leaves some out. The table lists 65,000 to 80,000 clones, less than 85% of them singletons. Material: CD4+ or CD8+ T cells sorted from blood, obtained in a trial of the OX40 agonist ivuxolimab. The receptor set was obtained from an adult with an advanced solid tumor such as melanoma, head and neck, liver or kidney cancer. Each CDR3 is given with its conserved first and last residue. D genes are given only for firm matches. Clone size is not always given. Where it is, it says once, few, many or a class for expanded clones.

CSVEGGTGFGEQYF TGCAGCGTTGAAGGTGGGACAGGGTTTGGCGAGCAGTACTTC TRBD1 TRBJ2-7 TRBV29-1 NA
CASSRDMTGPLDGYTF TGCGCCAGCAGCCGAGATATGACAGGGCCTTTGGATGGCTACACCTTC TRBD1 TRBJ1-2 TRBV4-1 NA
CASSLDRGGTEAFF TGTGCCAGCAGCTTAGATCGAGGAGGTACTGAAGCTTTCTTT NA TRBJ1-1 TRBV11-2 once
CASSAQGGGLPNEQFF TGTGCCAGCAGCGCCCAGGGGGGGGGACTACCTAATGAGCAGTTCTTC NA TRBJ2-1 TRBV11-2 NA
CASSQERETSGNNEQFF TGCGCCAGCAGCCAAGAAAGGGAGACTAGCGGGAACAATGAGCAGTTCTTC TRBD2 TRBJ2-1 TRBV4-1 NA
CASSQDVGQPQHF TGTGCCAGCAGCCAAGATGTAGGTCAGCCCCAGCATTTT NA TRBJ1-5 TRBV4-2 NA
CAIGIALGLEQYF TGTGCCATCGGAATAGCACTGGGGCTCGAGCAGTACTTC NA TRBJ2-7 TRBV5-6 NA
CASSEGLGETQYF TGTGCCAGCAGCGAAGGACTAGGAGAGACCCAGTACTTC TRBD2 TRBJ2-5 TRBV7-2 few
CASSLTAGGYGYTF TGTGCCAGCAGTTTGACGGCAGGGGGCTATGGCTACACCTTC TRBD1 TRBJ1-2 TRBV28 NA
CASTKRGGTEAFF TGTGCCAGCACCAAGAGAGGGGGCACTGAAGCTTTCTTT NA TRBJ1-1 TRBV5-6 NA
CASSSREGRWDTQYF TGTGCCAGCAGCTCGCGGGAGGGCCGGTGGGATACGCAGTATTTT TRBD2 TRBJ2-3 TRBV7-3 once
CASSWAGRATDTQYF TGTGCCAGCAGTTGGGCGGGCAGGGCGACAGATACGCAGTATTTT NA TRBJ2-3 TRBV28 NA
CASSFRSGSGQETQYF TGTGCCAGCAGCTTCCGTAGCGGGAGTGGGCAAGAGACCCAGTACTTC TRBD2 TRBJ2-5 TRBV11-3 few
CASSFGTAQETQYF TGCGCCAGCAGCTTTGGGACGGCCCAAGAGACCCAGTACTTC NA TRBJ2-5 TRBV5-1 NA
CASSLTSGSSYEQYF TGTGCCAGCAGTTTGACTAGCGGAAGCTCCTACGAGCAGTACTTC TRBD2 TRBJ2-7 TRBV6-1 NA
CASSQIWAGGAGANVLTF TGTGCCAGCAGCCAGATTTGGGCGGGGGGCGCAGGGGCCAACGTCCTGACTTTC TRBD2 TRBJ2-6 TRBV7-3 NA
CASSPTGPYEQYF TGTGCCAGCAGTCCAACAGGACCCTACGAGCAGTACTTC NA TRBJ2-7 TRBV7-2 NA
CASSSMGSSGNTIYF TGTGCCAGCAGTTCGATGGGGAGCTCTGGAAACACCATATATTTT NA TRBJ1-3 TRBV28 NA
CASRLGRGGTDTQYF TGTGCCAGTAGACTTGGACGGGGAGGAACAGATACGCAGTATTTT NA TRBJ2-3 TRBV19 once
CASSFPDGLRNTEAFF TGTGCCAGCAGCTTTCCCGACGGACTCAGGAACACTGAAGCTTTCTTT NA TRBJ1-1 TRBV7-8 NA
CASSLEAQPYNEQFF TGTGCCAGTAGTCTGGAGGCCCAACCCTACAATGAGCAGTTCTTC NA TRBJ2-1 TRBV19 NA
CASSQDSSAGARDTQYF TGTGCCAGCAGCCAAGATAGTTCCGCGGGAGCTAGAGATACGCAGTATTTT TRBD2 TRBJ2-3 TRBV4-2 few
CASSQDSGANVLTF TGCGCCAGCAGCCAGGACTCTGGGGCCAACGTCCTGACTTTC NA TRBJ2-6 TRBV5-1 NA
CASSQGAGTANTGELFF TGCGCCAGCAGCCAAGGGGCCGGGACGGCGAACACCGGGGAGCTGTTTTTT NA TRBJ2-2 TRBV4-3 NA
CASSKQGLGGYTF TGTGCCAGCAGCAAACAGGGCCTAGGTGGCTACACCTTC NA TRBJ1-2 TRBV11-2 NA
CASSLDRARVTIYF TGTGCCAGCAGCTTGGACAGGGCTCGAGTCACCATATATTTT TRBD1 TRBJ1-3 TRBV6-1 NA
CASSPSGTGQETQYF TGCGCCAGCAGCCCGTCCGGGACCGGTCAAGAGACCCAGTACTTC NA TRBJ2-5 TRBV4-3 NA
CVLAGGNQETQYF TGTGTTCTAGCGGGGGGAAACCAAGAGACCCAGTACTTC TRBD2 TRBJ2-5 TRBV30 NA
CASSLRAGQNYGYTF TGTGCCAGCAGTTTAAGGGCAGGGCAAAACTATGGCTACACCTTC NA TRBJ1-2 TRBV27 NA
CASRGGGAKNIQYF TGTGCCAGCAGGGGCGGGGGGGCCAAAAACATTCAGTACTTC TRBD2 TRBJ2-4 TRBV6-5 NA
CASSANSPLHF TGTGCCAGCAGCGCAAATTCACCCCTCCACTTT NA TRBJ1-6 TRBV5-4 NA
CASSVGQVGLSVLTF TGTGCCAGCAGCGTCGGGCAGGTGGGCCTATCCGTCCTGACTTTC NA TRBJ2-6 TRBV9 NA
CASSSRRNTEAFF TGTGCCAGCAGCTCTCGACGGAACACTGAAGCTTTCTTT NA TRBJ1-1 TRBV7-2 once
CASSLDGNTIYF TGTGCCAGCAGCTTGGACGGAAACACCATATATTTT NA TRBJ1-3 TRBV5-6 few
CASSKPLYEQYF TGTGCCAGCAGCAAACCACTCTACGAGCAGTACTTC NA TRBJ2-7 TRBV5-5 NA
CASRNGPGGYTF TGTGCCAGCAGGAACGGCCCAGGAGGCTACACCTTC NA TRBJ1-2 TRBV5-4 NA
CASSMGQADYGYTF TGCGCCAGCAGCATGGGACAGGCGGACTATGGCTACACCTTC TRBD1 TRBJ1-2 TRBV5-1 NA
CASRRDRVYHTEAFF TGTGCCAGCAGGCGGGACAGGGTGTATCACACTGAAGCTTTCTTT TRBD1 TRBJ1-1 TRBV6-5 NA
CASSSATGAQYF TGTGCCAGCAGCTCCGCGACCGGGGCCCAGTACTTC NA TRBJ2-5 TRBV5-5 NA
CASSRQTEAFF TGTGCCAGCAGTCGACAGACCGAAGCTTTCTTT NA TRBJ1-1 TRBV5-6 NA
CASSRTGGALNTGELFF TGTGCCAGCAGTCGAACCGGGGGGGCCCTGAACACCGGGGAGCTGTTTTTT TRBD2 TRBJ2-2 TRBV2 NA
CASSLDPEETQYF TGTGCCAGCAGCTTAGACCCAGAAGAGACCCAGTACTTC NA TRBJ2-5 TRBV7-2 NA
CAWSTPRTGDYEQYF TGTGCCTGGAGTACCCCCCGGACAGGGGACTACGAGCAGTACTTC TRBD1 TRBJ2-7 TRBV30 NA
CAASPGRSLSGNTIYF TGTGCCGCCTCCCCAGGCAGATCCCTCTCTGGAAACACCATATATTTT NA TRBJ1-3 TRBV10-3 NA
CASSLAGTGAIVTDTQYF TGCGCCAGCAGCTTGGCCGGGACAGGGGCCATCGTCACAGATACGCAGTATTTT TRBD1 TRBJ2-3 TRBV5-1 NA
CASSSPAGAGGPREQYF TGTGCCAGCAGTTCCCCTGCGGGAGCGGGGGGGCCTCGCGAGCAGTACTTC TRBD2 TRBJ2-7 TRBV7-2 NA
CASSRYSNEKLFF TGTGCCAGTAGTAGGTACAGTAATGAAAAACTGTTTTTT NA TRBJ1-4 TRBV19 NA
CASSFSAPNEKLFF TGCGCCAGCAGCTTCTCGGCCCCAAATGAAAAACTGTTTTTT NA TRBJ1-4 TRBV5-1 NA
CASSSVIGYGYTF TGTGCCAGCAGCTCAGTAATCGGCTATGGCTACACCTTC NA TRBJ1-2 TRBV5-4 once
CASSPWADTQYF TGTGCCAGCAGCCCCTGGGCAGATACGCAGTATTTT NA TRBJ2-3 TRBV7-9 NA
CAWRSQMNSPLHF TGTGCCTGGAGATCGCAGATGAATTCACCCCTCCACTTT NA TRBJ1-6 TRBV30 NA
CASSLASRGAGANVLTF TGTGCCAGCAGTTTAGCTTCTAGAGGGGCCGGGGCCAACGTCCTGACTTTC NA TRBJ2-6 TRBV27 NA
CASRTGGGGYTF TGTGCCAGCAGAACAGGGGGTGGAGGCTACACCTTC TRBD1 TRBJ1-2 TRBV2 NA